This TCR beta chain was recorded in a study of T cell responses to AZD1222 COVID-19 vaccine. Across the study: Samples with a second dose at about 4 or about 12 weeks were pooled together.

V dropped 5 bases and J dropped 8 bases, with 8 bases sitting between them. Germline V gene data show CDR1 as SGHDN and CDR2 as FVKESK. The CDR3 is 11 residues long. The study's findings and limits: Repertoire sampling was restricted to post-peak T cell response timepoints. Reportedly, close to half of spike-specific TCRs are directed against unmutated variant regions. Clonal diversity was possibly underestimated; the donors were predominantly white British and more often female.

Clones were read by immunoSEQ multiplex PCR, and TCRdb kept only the in-frame ones, dropping some. The data contain about 190,000 clones, approximately 91% of them singletons. Regarding this clone: Its antigen is not identified.

V is TRBV14 and J is TRBJ2-3, with no clear D. This sample comprised peripheral blood, obtained on day 0 of AZD1222 vaccination. The sequence derives from an adult in good health. The DNA of the CDR3 is TGTGCCAGCAGCACGTCAGTTACGCAGTATTTT. Its translation: CASSTSVTQYF.